This entry describes one TCR beta chain. The data stem from a study of blood T cells in healthy people across ages. For the second PCR, which ran for about 7 to 11 cycles, a sample-barcoded 5' primer and a J-beta primer mix were used. TCRdb itself ran the 5' RACE reads through MiXCR, one entry per CDR3 protein. The sample has about 800,000 distinct CDR3 sequences, 25% seen once. CDR3 size: 12 residues. The V end was cut by 0 bases, the J end by 16 bases, with 11 bases between. The germline V gene has CDR1 SGHRS and CDR2 YFSETQ. This sample was shared with a second study, whose subject was T cells of mothers and their children.

The sequencing sample was made of blood. This clonotype originated in a boy between 10 and 17 years old in good health. The chain is built from TRBV5-1 and TRBJ1-6, with D possibly being TRBD1 (6 bases). CDR3 sequence (DNA): TGCGCCAGCAGCTTGGATCGGGGGCTTCTCCACTTT. This encodes CASSLDRGLLHF.